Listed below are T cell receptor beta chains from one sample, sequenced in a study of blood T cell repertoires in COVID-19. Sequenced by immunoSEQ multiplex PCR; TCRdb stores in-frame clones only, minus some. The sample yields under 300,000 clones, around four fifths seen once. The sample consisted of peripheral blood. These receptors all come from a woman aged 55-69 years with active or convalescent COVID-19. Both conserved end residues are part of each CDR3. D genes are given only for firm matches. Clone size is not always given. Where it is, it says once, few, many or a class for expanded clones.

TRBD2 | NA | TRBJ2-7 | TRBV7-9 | CASSLGGWTSGSYEQYF | TGTGCCAGCAGCTTGGGGGGGTGGACTAGCGGCTCCTACGAGCAGTACTTC
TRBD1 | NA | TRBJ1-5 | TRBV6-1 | CASSEAFRTGAYNQPQHF | TGTGCCAGCAGTGAAGCGTTCCGGACAGGGGCATACAATCAGCCCCAGCATTTT
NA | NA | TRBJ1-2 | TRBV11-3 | CASSLEGRLGYGYTF | TGTGCCAGCAGCTTAGAAGGCAGGCTCGGATATGGCTACACCTTC
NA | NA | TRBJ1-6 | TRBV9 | CASSVDPGGATLHF | TGTGCCAGCAGCGTAGATCCGGGGGGAGCCACCCTCCACTTT
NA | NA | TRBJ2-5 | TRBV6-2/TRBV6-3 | CASSPWGTGETQYF | TGTGCCAGCAGCCCGTGGGGCACTGGGGAGACCCAGTACTTC
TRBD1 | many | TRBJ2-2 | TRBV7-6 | CASSPQPRDRTNTGELFF | TGTGCCAGCAGCCCACAACCCCGGGACAGGACGAACACCGGGGAGCTGTTTTTT
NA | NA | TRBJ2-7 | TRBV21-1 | CASSKALGGRSYEQYF | TGTGCCAGCAGCAAAGCCTTGGGGGGGCGAAGCTACGAGCAGTACTTC
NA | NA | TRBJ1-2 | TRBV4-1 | CASSPGHGYTF | TGCGCCAGCAGCCCAGGGCATGGCTACACCTTC
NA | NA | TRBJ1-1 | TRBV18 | CASSPTEDTEAFF | TGTGCCAGCTCACCGACAGAGGACACTGAAGCTTTCTTT
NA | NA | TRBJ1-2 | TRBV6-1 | CASSTDFYGYTF | TGTGCCAGCAGCACGGACTTCTATGGCTACACCTTC
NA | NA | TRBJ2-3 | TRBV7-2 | CASSLGGRRADTQYF | TGTGCCAGCAGCTTAGGTGGCCGGAGGGCAGATACGCAGTATTTT
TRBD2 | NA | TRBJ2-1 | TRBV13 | CASSSGTSGYNEQFF | TGTGCCAGCAGCTCCGGGACTAGCGGGTACAATGAGCAGTTCTTC
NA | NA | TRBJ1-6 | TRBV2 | CASGRYPNSPLHF | TGTGCCAGCGGCAGGTATCCGAATTCACCCCTCCACTTT
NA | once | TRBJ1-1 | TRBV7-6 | CASSSLVGVRSEAFF | TGTGCCAGCAGCTCACTTGTTGGAGTGCGATCTGAAGCTTTCTTT
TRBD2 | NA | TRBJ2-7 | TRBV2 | CASSVASGSIYEQYF | TGTGCCAGCAGTGTCGCTAGCGGGAGTATCTACGAGCAGTACTTC
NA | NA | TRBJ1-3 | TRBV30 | CAWNPTGVGSGNTIYF | TGTGCCTGGAACCCCACCGGGGTCGGCTCTGGAAACACCATATATTTT
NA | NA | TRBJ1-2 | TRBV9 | CASSVEIGAWNGYTF | TGTGCCAGCAGCGTAGAAATAGGGGCTTGGAATGGCTACACCTTC
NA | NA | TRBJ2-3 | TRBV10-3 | CAISERTDTQYF | TGTGCCATCAGTGAACGGACAGATACGCAGTATTTT
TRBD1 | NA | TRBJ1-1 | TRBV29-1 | CSATGHIDTEAFF | TGCAGCGCGACAGGGCACATTGACACTGAAGCTTTCTTT
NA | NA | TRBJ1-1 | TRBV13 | CASRVDTNTEAFF | TGTGCCAGCAGGGTGGACACGAACACTGAAGCTTTCTTT
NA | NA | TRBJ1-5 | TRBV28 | CASSFLSSDQANQPQHF | TGTGCCAGCAGTTTTTTGTCTTCTGACCAGGCCAATCAGCCCCAGCATTTT
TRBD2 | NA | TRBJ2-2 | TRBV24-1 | CATSDLRLAGTGELFF | TGTGCCACCAGTGATTTGCGACTAGCGGGCACCGGGGAGCTGTTTTTT
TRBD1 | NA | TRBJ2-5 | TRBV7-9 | CASSSGQGLGETQYF | TGTGCCAGCAGCTCCGGACAGGGCCTGGGAGAGACCCAGTACTTC
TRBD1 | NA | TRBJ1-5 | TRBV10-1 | CASSTGEDQPQHF | TGCGCCAGCAGTACAGGGGAGGACCAGCCCCAGCATTTT
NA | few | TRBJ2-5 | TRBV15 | CATSRSTGLQETQYF | TGTGCCACCAGCAGATCGACAGGCCTCCAAGAGACCCAGTACTTC
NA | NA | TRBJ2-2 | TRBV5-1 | CASNLQGFANTGELFF | TGCGCCAGCAACCTGCAGGGGTTCGCGAACACCGGGGAGCTGTTTTTT
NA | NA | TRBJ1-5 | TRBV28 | CASISVGNQPQHF | TGTGCCAGCATATCGGTTGGCAATCAGCCCCAGCATTTT
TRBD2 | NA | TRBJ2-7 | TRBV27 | CASSRTSGRTQYF | TGTGCCAGCAGTCGGACTAGCGGGAGAACCCAGTACTTC
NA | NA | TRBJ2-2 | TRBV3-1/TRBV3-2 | CASSYRETGELFF | TGTGCCAGCAGCTACAGGGAAACCGGGGAGCTGTTTTTT
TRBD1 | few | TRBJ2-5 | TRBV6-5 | CASSSTGGQETQYF | TGTGCCAGCAGTTCGACAGGGGGGCAAGAGACCCAGTACTTC
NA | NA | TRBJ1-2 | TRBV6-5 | CASMRGANYGYTF | TGTGCCAGCATGAGAGGAGCTAACTATGGCTACACCTTC
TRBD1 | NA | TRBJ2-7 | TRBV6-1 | CASSEVTGDYEQYF | TGTGCCAGCAGTGAAGTGACAGGGGACTACGAGCAGTACTTC
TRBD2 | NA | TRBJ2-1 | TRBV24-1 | CATSGRDKASGKGGPEQFF | TGTGCCACCAGTGGTCGGGACAAAGCTAGCGGGAAGGGGGGGCCAGAGCAGTTCTTC
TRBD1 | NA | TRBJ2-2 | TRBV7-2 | CASSPLRDRANTGELFF | TGTGCCAGCAGCCCTCTCAGGGACAGGGCGAACACCGGGGAGCTGTTTTTT
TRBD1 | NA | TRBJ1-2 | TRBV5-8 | CASSLPGQNYGYTF | TGTGCCAGCAGCTTACCGGGACAGAACTATGGCTACACCTTC
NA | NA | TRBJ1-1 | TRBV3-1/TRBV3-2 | CASSSNQASNTEAFF | TGTGCCAGCAGCTCCAACCAGGCGTCGAACACTGAAGCTTTCTTT
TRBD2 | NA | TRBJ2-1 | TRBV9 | CASSVGLATNEQFF | TGTGCCAGCAGCGTAGGACTAGCTACCAATGAGCAGTTCTTC
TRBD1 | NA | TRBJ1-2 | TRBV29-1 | CSGATGASSGYTF | TGCAGCGGCGCGACAGGGGCCTCGAGTGGCTACACCTTC
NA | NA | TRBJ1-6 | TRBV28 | CASSLPNSPLHF | TGTGCCAGCAGTTTACCGAATTCACCCCTCCACTTT
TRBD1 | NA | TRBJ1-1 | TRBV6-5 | CASSTRQGKAEAFF | TGTGCCAGCAGTACCCGACAGGGTAAGGCTGAAGCTTTCTTT
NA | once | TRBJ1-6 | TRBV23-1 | CAYQELTRSSYNSPLHF | TGCGCCTACCAAGAACTTACAAGGAGCTCCTATAATTCACCCCTCCACTTT